The clone carrying this T cell receptor beta chain was observed at least ten times. The antigen is undetermined. Because the library targeted alpha chains, this beta chain is an off-target read whose size means little. Time point described: sample taken at primary tumor resection. The data belong to a study of spatial heterogeneity in lung cancer. For the study at large: For the average unique TCR and UMI combination, more than eight occurrences appeared in raw reads. Study results and limitations: Intratumoral expanded alpha and beta TCR counts were found to track tumor mutation counts. Ubiquitous nonsynonymous mutations were tracked by counts of ubiquitous expanded TCRs, and regional ones by counts of regional expanded TCRs.

This CDR3 has 15 amino acids. V lost 8 bases and J lost 2, with 16 bases in between. Via MiXCR, TCRdb re-called the 5' RACE reads, giving one row per CDR3 protein. This table holds some 7,900 distinct CDR3 sequences, less than 8.5% found once. Sequenced here: lung tumor tissue, sampled at surgery. This TCR was sampled from a female donor with early-stage non-small cell lung cancer. This chain joins TRBV23-1 and TRBJ1-5, with no clear D. TRBV23-1 is an open reading frame, and its role is uncertain. CDR3 sequence reads: CASVPGKGGNQPQHF. The CDR3 DNA is TGCGCCAGCGTTCCCGGGAAGGGTGGCAATCAGCCCCAGCATTTT.